The 6 T cell receptor beta chains below were found in one sample sequenced in a study of T cell responses to AZD1222 COVID-19 vaccine. Generated by immunoSEQ multiplex PCR, the TCRdb table keeps only in-frame clones and is missing some. The sample has 110,000 or so clones; approximately 90% are singletons. The sequences come from peripheral blood, collected on day 0 of AZD1222 vaccination. These receptors all stem from an adult in good health.

The rearrangement uses TRBV29-1 and TRBJ1-1; 8 bases agree with TRBD1. J gave up 2 bases and V 8 bases, and 7 bases lay outside the gene matches. CDR3 length: 13 residues. Germline V gene data show CDR1 as SQVTM and CDR2 as ANQGSEA. CDR3 nucleotide sequence: TGCAGCACAGGGGGGGCCACCAACACTGAAGCTTTCTTT. As protein: CSTGGATNTEAFF.

CDR3 in amino acids: CASRASGLANEKLFF. The CDR3, as DNA: TGTGCCAGCAGAGCCTCGGGGCTGGCTAATGAAAAACTGTTTTTT. The chain carries TRBV6-5 and TRBJ1-4; a possible D gene is TRBD1 (5 bases). This CDR3 has 15 residues. With 6 bases removed from V and 3 bases from J, the gap between germline ends came to 14 bases. Germline V lookup: CDR1 MNHEY, CDR2 SVGAGI.

J is TRBJ2-7 and V is TRBV14; D gene unclear. CDR3 length: 12 amino acids. The germline V gene has CDR1 SGHDN and CDR2 FVKESK. Trimming took off 1 base at V and 6 bases at J, with 7 bases between the two ends. In DNA, the CDR3 is TGTGCCAGCAGCCAAGTCAGCTCCGAGCAGTACTTC. Translation: CASSQVSSEQYF.

The V call is TRBV7-9, the J call TRBJ2-3, with 7 bases that match TRBD2. CDR1 is SEHNR and CDR2 is FQNEAQ in the germline V gene (reference sequence). J lost 6 bases, V lost 5 bases, and 5 bases had no gene match. The CDR3 extends over 13 amino acids. CDR3 residues: CASSPAGWDTQYF. In nucleotides, the CDR3 is TGTGCCAGCAGCCCAGCGGGGTGGGATACGCAGTATTTT. The variable domain in full, completed from reference TRBV7-9 and TRBJ2-3, reads DTGVSQNPRHKITKRGQNVTFRCDPISEHNRLYWYRQTLGQGPEFLTYFQNEAQLEKSRLLSDRFSAERPKGSFSTLEIQRTEQGDSAMYLCASSPAGWDTQYFGPGTRLTVL.

Turning to this clone: Other DNA sequences in this specimen translate into the identical CDR3. The chain links TRBV14 to TRBJ2-6; D remains ambiguous. With 4 bases removed from V and 2 bases from J, the gap between germline ends came to 6 bases. Germline V gene data show CDR1 as SGHDN and CDR2 as FVKESK. This CDR3 region has 14 residues. The CDR3 sequence: CASSLRPGANVLTF. The CDR3 coding sequence is TGTGCCAGCAGCCTACGACCTGGGGCCAACGTCCTGACTTTC.

The V gene is TRBV28, the J gene TRBJ1-3, with D perhaps TRBD1 (5 bases). The CDR3 length is 14 residues. V dropped 8 bases and J dropped 2 bases, with 13 bases sitting between them. Looked up from germline, CDR1 is MDHEN and CDR2 is SYDVKM. CDR3 in DNA: TGTGCCAGCTTTGAGACGGGGCCTGGAAACACCATATATTTT. This sequence encodes CASFETGPGNTIYF.